Following are 11 T cell receptor beta chains from one sample sequenced in a study of shared clonotypes between healthy human individuals. The method was immunoSEQ multiplex PCR; TCRdb's version includes in-frame clones alone and lacks a portion of them. The profile shows approximately 2,000,000 clones, approximately 90% of them singletons. Sequencing was performed on naive CD4+ T cells from PBMCs. Subset of the sample: CD45RA+ positively selected. The source is a man in his late teens or twenties in good health. Some clones in this sample may be carry-over from other donors' samples.

This chain links TRBV6-4 with TRBJ2-3; 11 nucleotides line up with TRBD2. Trimming took 5 bases from V and 12 from J; bases not matched to a gene: 7. From germline, CDR1 is MRHNA and CDR2 SNTAGT. CDR3 length: 13 residues. CDR3 sequence (DNA): TGTGCCAGCAGTTCTAGCGGGAGGACCAATCAGTATTTT. Translating gives CASSSSGRTNQYF.

The chain uses TRBV9 and TRBJ2-7, with a weak D call TRBD2 (5 bases). Germline CDR1 and CDR2: SGDLS and YYNGEE. This CDR3 is built from 14 residues. Trimming took 1 base from V and 6 from J, leaving 14 bases between them. The CDR3 here is CASSVSGVPREQYF. CDR3 nucleotides: TGTGCCAGCAGCGTAAGCGGAGTCCCCCGCGAGCAGTACTTC. Using reference TRBV9 and TRBJ2-7 for the parts outside the CDR3, the full variable domain is DSGVTQTPKHLITATGQRVTLRCSPRSGDLSVYWYQQSLDQGLQFLIQYYNGEERAKGNILERFSAQQFPDLHSELNLSSLELGDSALYFCASSVSGVPREQYFGPGTRLTVT.

The chain is built from TRBV4-2 and TRBJ1-2; a weak D match, TRBD1 (5 bases). The CDR3 is 16 residues long. V lost 0 bases and J lost 8, with 19 bases in between. Germline assignment: CDR1 LGHNA and CDR2 YNFKEQ. As DNA, the CDR3 is TGTGCCAGCAGCCAAGATCTGAGGCAGGGATTAACCGGCTACACCTTC. It is translated as CASSQDLRQGLTGYTF.

This rearrangement joins TRBV2 to TRBJ2-1; 13 bases line up with TRBD2. V shed 5 bases, J shed 2 bases, and the junction held 6 bases outside the gene matches. This CDR3 spans 17 amino acids. Looked up from germline, CDR1 is SNHLY and CDR2 is FYNNEI. CDR3 sequence: CASSMLGTSGTYNEQFF. CDR3 nucleotides: TGTGCCAGCAGTATGCTGGGGACTAGCGGGACCTACAATGAGCAGTTCTTC.

The chain combines TRBV6-1 with TRBJ2-7; 10 bases map to TRBD2. The CDR3 is made up of 16 amino acids. V was clipped by 0 bases and J by 1 base; unmatched bases: 3. The germline V gene has CDR1 MNHNS and CDR2 SASEGT. CDR3 protein: CASSEALAGGSYEQYF. CDR3 sequence (DNA): TGTGCCAGCAGTGAAGCCTTAGCGGGAGGTTCCTACGAGCAGTACTTC.

The gene calls are TRBV11-2 and TRBJ2-5; no definite D call. V was shortened by 5 bases and J by 5 bases, with 12 bases between the two germline ends. Germline assignment: CDR1 SGHAT and CDR2 FQNNGV. CDR3 size: 13 residues. The CDR3 DNA reads TGTGCCAGCAGCCGTCAAGGTTGGGAGACCCAGTACTTC. Translated: CASSRQGWETQYF. The full variable domain, with the rest looked up from reference TRBV11-2 and TRBJ2-5, is EAGVAQSPRYKIIEKRQSVAFWCNPISGHATLYWYQQILGQGPKLLIQFQNNGVVDDSQLPKDRFSAERLKGVDSTLKIQPAKLEDSAVYLCASSRQGWETQYFGPGTRLLVL.

V is TRBV2 and J is TRBJ2-3, with D maybe TRBD2 (5 bases). Germline CDR1 reads SNHLY; CDR2 reads FYNNEI. The CDR3 is 15 residues long. The V and J ends lost 2 bases and 4 bases respectively, with 13 bases between them. CDR3 sequence: CASSELGNLPDTQYF. The CDR3 DNA reads TGTGCCAGCAGTGAACTCGGGAATTTACCAGATACGCAGTATTTT.

Concerning this clone: In the same sample, other DNA sequences code for this CDR3. The rearrangement uses TRBV28 and TRBJ1-1, with D hard to call. V was shortened by 1 base and J by 1 base, with 7 bases between the two germline ends. In germline, CDR1 is MDHEN, CDR2 SYDVKM. The CDR3 sequence is 14 residues long. In DNA form, the CDR3 reads TGTGCCAGCAGTTTATTATCAGGGAACACTGAAGCTTTCTTT. It translates to CASSLLSGNTEAFF.

This chain connects TRBV28 to TRBJ2-5, with D perhaps matching TRBD1 or TRBD2 (5 bases each). This CDR3 contains 14 residues. V was cut by 6 bases and J by 1 base, with 12 bases left in between. In germline, CDR1 is MDHEN, CDR2 SYDVKM. CDR3 DNA: TGTGCCAGCAGGGCGATTGGGGGCCAAGAGACCCAGTACTTC. Its protein is CASRAIGGQETQYF.

On this clone itself: At the DNA level, this CDR3 is encoded by other sequences in the same sample as well. The chain links TRBV18 to TRBJ2-1, with 13 bases identical to TRBD2. The length of the CDR3 is 15 residues. V shed 3 bases and J 6 bases; nucleotides not matched to a gene: 2. Germline V lookup: CDR1 KGHSH, CDR2 LQKENI. The CDR3 loop reads CASSPGLAGINEQFF. As DNA, the CDR3 is TGTGCCAGCTCACCGGGACTAGCGGGAATCAATGAGCAGTTCTTC. Drawing the rest from reference TRBV18 and TRBJ2-1, the complete variable domain is NAGVMQNPRHLVRRRGQEARLRCSPMKGHSHVYWYRQLPEEGLKFMVYLQKENIIDESGMPKERFSAEFPKEGPSILRIQQVVRGDSAAYFCASSPGLAGINEQFFGPGTRLTVL.

The chain combines TRBV5-4 with TRBJ2-3; perhaps TRBD2 as D (6 bases). V lost 3 bases and J 0 bases, leaving 14 bases between the germline ends. This CDR3 has 16 residues. Germline V gene lookup returns CDR1 SGHNT and CDR2 YYREEE (reference sequence). The CDR3 coding sequence is TGTGCCAGCAGCTCACCGGGACTGCCTAGCACAGATACGCAGTATTTT. Its translation is CASSSPGLPSTDTQYF.